What follows is one TCR beta chain and its context. The data derive from a study of T cell changes during pregnancy in multiple sclerosis. Germline V CDR1 and CDR2: MGHRA, YSYEKL. The V and J ends lost 6 bases and 8 bases respectively, with 20 bases between them. CDR3 length equals 15 residues. Repertoires were generated with immunoSEQ multiplex PCR, while TCRdb's copy carries only in-frame clones and drops some. The sample gives approximately 90,000 clones, 85% to 95% of which show up once; 2% to 2.5% is in the top ten. The TCR originated in a female donor with multiple sclerosis, enrolled in a pregnancy study. The sample here was peripheral blood, taken after pregnancy. V usage is TRBV4-1 and J usage is TRBJ2-1; tentatively, D is TRBD2 (6 bases). The CDR3 DNA is TGCGCCAGCAGACCCCTGGGACTCCCCGGGTATGAGCAGTTCTTC. Residues: CASRPLGLPGYEQFF.